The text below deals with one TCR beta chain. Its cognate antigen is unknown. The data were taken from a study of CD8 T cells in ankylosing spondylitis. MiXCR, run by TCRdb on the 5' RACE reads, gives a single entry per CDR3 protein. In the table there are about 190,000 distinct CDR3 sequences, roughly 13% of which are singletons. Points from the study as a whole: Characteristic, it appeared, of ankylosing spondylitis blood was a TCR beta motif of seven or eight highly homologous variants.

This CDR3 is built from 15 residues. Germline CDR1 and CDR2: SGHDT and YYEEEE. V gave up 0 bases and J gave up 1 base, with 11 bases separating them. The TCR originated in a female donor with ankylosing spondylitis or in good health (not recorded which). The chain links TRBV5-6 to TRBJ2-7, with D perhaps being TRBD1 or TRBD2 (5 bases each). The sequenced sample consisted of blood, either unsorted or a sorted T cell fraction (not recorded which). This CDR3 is CASSLVGTLSYEQYF. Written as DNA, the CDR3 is TGTGCCAGCAGCTTGGTCGGGACCTTGTCCTACGAGCAGTACTTC.